Sequencing of this T cell receptor beta chain was carried out in a study of regulatory T cells in long-lasting Graves disease. In the study overall: Freshly diagnosed Graves' patients had used antithyroid drugs for under 3 months. Study-level findings and limits: Among samples with persistent disease, TRBV28, TRBJ1-2 and TRBJ2-5 were favored.

The time point here: newly diagnosed GD, antithyroid drugs for less than 3 months. Preparation of the TCR library used RNA extracted from PBMCs. Peripheral blood, 7 to 9.5 milliliters per patient, was collected in EDTA tubes. Researchers made TCR beta libraries by using iRepertoire HTBI primers and running Arm-PCR on CDR3 regions. MiXCR, run by TCRdb on the multiplex PCR reads, gives a single entry per CDR3 protein. The sample yields 350,000 to 400,000 distinct CDR3 sequences, 15% to 19% seen once. This clonotype appeared many times. What it binds is unknown. Trimming left V 8 bases short and J 4 bases short, with 14 bases between. Germline V gene sequence: CDR1 MNHNS, CDR2 SASEGT. The CDR3 contains 13 residues.

The receptor comes from a female donor with Graves disease. The sample consisted of peripheral blood mononuclear cells (PBMCs), taken at new diagnosis, from a patient treated with antithyroid drugs. V is TRBV6-1 and J is TRBJ1-2; the D gene is possibly TRBD1 (6 bases). DNA of the CDR3: TGTGCCAGCGTAGGAGACAGGCTCTATGGCTACACCTTC. Protein sequence: CASVGDRLYGYTF.